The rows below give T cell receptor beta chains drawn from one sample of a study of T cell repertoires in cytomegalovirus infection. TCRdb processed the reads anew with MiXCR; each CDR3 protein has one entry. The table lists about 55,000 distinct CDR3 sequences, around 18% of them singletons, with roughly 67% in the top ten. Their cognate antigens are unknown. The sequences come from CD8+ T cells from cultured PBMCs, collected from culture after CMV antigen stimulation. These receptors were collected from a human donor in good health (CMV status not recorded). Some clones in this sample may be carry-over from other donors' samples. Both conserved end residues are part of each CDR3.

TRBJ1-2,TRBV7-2,CASSLQGVNGYTF
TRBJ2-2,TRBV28,CASNPDGGNTGELFF
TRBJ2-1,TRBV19,CASSIDGRASSYNEQFF
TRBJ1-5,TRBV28,CASSSPLGRGNQPQHF
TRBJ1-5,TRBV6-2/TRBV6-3,CASSYSGYNQPQHF
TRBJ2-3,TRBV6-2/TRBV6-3,CASSYSGLAGVPDTQYF
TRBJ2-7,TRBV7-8,CASSLGGTGFSSYEQYF
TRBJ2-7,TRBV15,CATSPRDKGYEQYF
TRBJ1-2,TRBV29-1,CSVGQGDGYTF
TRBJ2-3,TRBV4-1,CASSQDGPGPSTDTQYF
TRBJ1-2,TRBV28,CASSYGGHWYGYTF
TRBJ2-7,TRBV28,CGTGRYTEQYF
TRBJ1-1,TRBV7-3,CASSPTREAFF
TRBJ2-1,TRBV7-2,CASSPGTSHADEQFF
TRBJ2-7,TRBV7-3,CASSFGNEQYF
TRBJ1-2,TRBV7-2,CASSRTSSGLQAKGYTF
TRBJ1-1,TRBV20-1,CSAFSDTLNTEAFF
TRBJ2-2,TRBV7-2,CASSLGGRFTGELFF
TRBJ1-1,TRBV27,CASSPRGNTEAFF
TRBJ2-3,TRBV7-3,CASSPLWVGTPTGISSTDTQYF
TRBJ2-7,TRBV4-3,CASSQGRASYEQYF
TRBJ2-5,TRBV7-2,CASSSGRAGETQYF
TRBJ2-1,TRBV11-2,CASSFVPSGPYNEQFF
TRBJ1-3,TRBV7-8,CASSLNPGNTIYF
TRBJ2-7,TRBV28,CASSPETGDGEQYF
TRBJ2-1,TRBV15,CATSRDLPKDEQFF
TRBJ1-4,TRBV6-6,CASSYRRNEKLFF
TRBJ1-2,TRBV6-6,CASLQGSYGYTF
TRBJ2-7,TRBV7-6,CASSSLAGGEQYF
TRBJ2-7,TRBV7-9,CASSLTSGRAGVIEQYF
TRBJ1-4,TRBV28,CASRPYRGSYEKLFF
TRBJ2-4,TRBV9,CASSVGFAKNIQYF
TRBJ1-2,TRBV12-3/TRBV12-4,CASSGAVIYGYTF
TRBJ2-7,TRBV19,CASSMSSVTPSEQYF
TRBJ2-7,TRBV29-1,CSVEKDSISYEQYF
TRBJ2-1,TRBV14,CASSHPISDGNEQFF
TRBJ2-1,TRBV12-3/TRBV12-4,CASSYSGRGNEQFF
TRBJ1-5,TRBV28,CASSFLGGGQPQHF
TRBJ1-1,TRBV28,CASRMDRKAFF
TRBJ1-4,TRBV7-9,CASSFGQSTTNEKLFF
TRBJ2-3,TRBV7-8,CASSPSGLAEITDTQYF
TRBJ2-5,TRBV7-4,CASSLTTSGSYQETQYF
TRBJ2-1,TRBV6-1,CASSEKGWNEQFF
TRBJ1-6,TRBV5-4,CASSFNRVTGNSPLHF
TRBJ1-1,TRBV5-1,CASSLEGSRQNTEAFF
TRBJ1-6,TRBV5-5,CASKRGSSYNSPLHF
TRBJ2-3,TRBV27,CASSSRTSSTDTQYF
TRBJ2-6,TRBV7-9,CASSPPGGANVLTF
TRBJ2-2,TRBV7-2,CASSPRRAGTGELFF
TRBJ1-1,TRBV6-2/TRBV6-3,CASSYIERIMNTEAFF
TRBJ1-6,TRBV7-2,CASSSETLDRSYNSPLHF
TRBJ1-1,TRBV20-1,CSAPPLWENTEAFF
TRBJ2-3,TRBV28,CASSGNTDTQYF